This TCR beta chain appears in the sequencing data of a study of OX40 agonist ivuxolimab in advanced cancers. Whole-study context: Ivuxolimab, an agonist antibody against OX40 (CD134), was given to patients.

Points from the study as a whole: Relative to CD4+, CD8+ T cells held more expanded clones on average.

Judged by abundance, this clone is medium-sized. Its target is unknown. Assay: immunoSEQ multiplex PCR; the TCRdb copy retains only in-frame clones and omits some. The data show about 30,000 clones, around 86% seen once. CDR1 is MNHEY and CDR2 is SMNVEV in the germline V gene (reference sequence). J lost 5 bases, V lost 6 bases, and 10 bases had no gene match. This CDR3 is 15 amino acids long. The receptor's source is an adult with an advanced solid tumor such as melanoma, head and neck, liver or kidney cancer. The source material was CD4+ or CD8+ T cells sorted from blood, sampled in a trial of the OX40 agonist ivuxolimab. The chain links TRBV27 to TRBJ2-7, with 10 bases lining up with TRBD1. The CDR3 loop is CASSPPRDRGHEQYF. CDR3 in DNA: TGTGCCAGCAGCCCCCCCCGGGACAGGGGCCACGAGCAGTACTTC.